Listed below are T cell receptor beta chains from one sample, sequenced in a study of blood T cell repertoires in COVID-19. Profiling relied on immunoSEQ multiplex PCR, and the TCRdb table lists in-frame clones only, not all of them. Of approximately 200,000 clones listed, 80% to 90% are singletons. Sequenced material: peripheral blood. These TCRs come from a man between 60 and 75 years old who had recovered from COVID-19. Both conserved end residues are part of each CDR3. The D gene is left open where the match is weak. Some rows have no size entry. The others give once, few or many, or a class for an expanded clone.

-	TRBV13	TRBJ2-1	-	12	TGTGCCAGCAGCGTTCGATTCAGTGAGCAGTTCTTC	CASSVRFSEQFF
-	TRBV7-2	TRBJ1-2	-	15	TGTGCCAGCAGCTTCACGGGGGGAGGGGAGCGTGGCTACACCTTC	CASSFTGGGERGYTF
-	TRBV6-5	TRBJ2-1	-	14	TGTGCCAGCACCCTAGGAGTAGAGAACAATGAGCAGTTCTTC	CASTLGVENNEQFF
-	TRBV5-4	TRBJ2-1	TRBD2	15	TGTGCCAGCAGCTTGGCTGGACTAGCGAACAATGAGCAGTTCTTC	CASSLAGLANNEQFF
-	TRBV7-9	TRBJ2-4	TRBD1	16	TGTGCCAGCAGCTCGGTATCACAGGGGGCCAAAAACATTCAGTACTTC	CASSSVSQGAKNIQYF
-	TRBV24-1	TRBJ2-5	TRBD2	15	TGTGCCACCTCCACGGGAGGGCCGGGGGTAGAGACCCAGTACTTC	CATSTGGPGVETQYF
-	TRBV30	TRBJ2-1	TRBD2	17	TGTGCCTGGAGTGTACAATTGAAGCTAGCGGGGGGAGGGGAGCAGTTCTTC	CAWSVQLKLAGGGEQFF
once	TRBV6-2/TRBV6-3	TRBJ2-4	-	16	TGTGCCAGCAGTCGACTTGTTTGGCTAGCCAAAAACATTCAGTACTTC	CASSRLVWLAKNIQYF
once	TRBV18	TRBJ2-3	TRBD2	15	TGTGCCAGCTCACCAAGGGAAGCGGGGATAGATACGCAGTATTTT	CASSPREAGIDTQYF
-	TRBV7-2	TRBJ2-1	TRBD2	17	TGTGCCAGCAGCTCAAAGACGGGACTAGCGGCTCGAAATGAGCAGTTCTTC	CASSSKTGLAARNEQFF
-	TRBV29-1	TRBJ2-3	-	14	TGCAGCGTTGAAATCTGGACAGCCATAGATACGCAGTATTTT	CSVEIWTAIDTQYF
-	TRBV5-4	TRBJ2-7	TRBD2	15	TGTGCCAGCAGCCAAGGACTAGCGAGTCTCTACGAGCAGTACTTC	CASSQGLASLYEQYF
-	TRBV7-3	TRBJ2-1	-	15	TGTGCCAGCAGCTTAAATACTAACTCCTACAATGAGCAGTTCTTC	CASSLNTNSYNEQFF
-	TRBV19	TRBJ2-2	-	16	TGTGCCAGTAGTAAAGGCGGACAGCTGAACACCGGGGAGCTGTTTTTT	CASSKGGQLNTGELFF
-	TRBV11-2	TRBJ2-2	TRBD2	15	TGTGCCAGCAGCTTAGTTAGCGGGGGGCTCGGGGAGCTGTTTTTT	CASSLVSGGLGELFF
once	TRBV6-5	TRBJ1-2	TRBD1	15	TGTGCCAGCAGTCATTACGACAGGGGATTAGATGGCTACACCTTC	CASSHYDRGLDGYTF
-	TRBV28	TRBJ2-2	TRBD1	13	TGTGCCACACCGGGACAGGGAACCGGGGAGCTGTTTTTT	CATPGQGTGELFF
-	TRBV7-9	TRBJ2-2	TRBD2	16	TGTGCCAGCAGCGCCCCGGGACTAGCGTACACCGGGGAGCTGTTTTTT	CASSAPGLAYTGELFF
-	TRBV5-1	TRBJ2-3	TRBD2	16	TGCGCCAGCAGCTTGGGGGTTAGCGGGAGGACAGATACGCAGTATTTT	CASSLGVSGRTDTQYF
-	TRBV24-1	TRBJ2-1	TRBD2	16	TGTGCCACCAGTGATTACAGACTAGCGGGTTACAATGAGCAGTTCTTC	CATSDYRLAGYNEQFF
-	TRBV19	TRBJ1-2	TRBD1	14	TGTGCCAGTAGTATACCGGGACAGGGGTCTGGCTACACCTTC	CASSIPGQGSGYTF
-	TRBV5-1	TRBJ2-7	-	15	TGCGCCAGCACCTGGGGGGGCGACACCCGGGGAGAGCAGTACTTC	CASTWGGDTRGEQYF
-	TRBV30	TRBJ2-1	-	14	TGTGCCTGGAGACGGGGGAGCTCCTACAATGAGCAGTTCTTC	CAWRRGSSYNEQFF
-	TRBV28	TRBJ1-2	TRBD1	13	TGTGCCAGCAGGGGACAGGGGAACTATGGCTACACCTTC	CASRGQGNYGYTF
few	TRBV7-2	TRBJ1-1	-	13	TGTGCCAGCAGCCGACAAGTATCCACTGAAGCTTTCTTT	CASSRQVSTEAFF
-	TRBV7-6	TRBJ1-5	-	14	TGTGCCAGCAGCTTATACCGAGGCAATCAGCCCCAGCATTTT	CASSLYRGNQPQHF
-	TRBV6-4	TRBJ2-1	-	14	TGTGCCAGCAGTGAGAGACTAGCAGGGGATGAGCAGTTCTTC	CASSERLAGDEQFF
once	TRBV5-5	TRBJ2-5	TRBD2	15	TGTGCCAGCAGCTTGGAACTAGCGGGAGCAGAGACCCAGTACTTC	CASSLELAGAETQYF
-	TRBV28	TRBJ2-7	-	14	TGTGCCACCTCCCGGAGGGCGCGGAACTACGAGCAGTACTTC	CATSRRARNYEQYF
-	TRBV6-5	TRBJ2-3	-	16	TGTGCCAGCAGTTACTCGAGAACAGCTAGCACAGATACGCAGTATTTT	CASSYSRTASTDTQYF
-	TRBV2	TRBJ1-2	-	13	TGTGCCAGCACTCCGGGACTCGCCGGAGGCTACACCTTC	CASTPGLAGGYTF
-	TRBV5-4	TRBJ2-7	TRBD2	13	TGTGCCAGCAGCTTGGCGGGGGGAAGCGAGCAGTACTTC	CASSLAGGSEQYF
-	TRBV9	TRBJ2-5	TRBD2	15	TGTGCCAGATTACTAGCGGGGACCGGGGAAGAGACCCAGTACTTC	CARLLAGTGEETQYF
-	TRBV5-1	TRBJ2-7	-	14	TGCGCCATAAAACCCCTCGTGGAGGCCTACGAGCAGTACTTC	CAIKPLVEAYEQYF
-	TRBV2	TRBJ2-7	-	13	TGTGCCAGCAGCGGCCGGCGGGCCTACGAGCAGTACTTC	CASSGRRAYEQYF
once	TRBV5-4	TRBJ1-2	-	19	TGTGCCAGCAGCTTGGATCCCTCTAGGGGGGGCGCTACAGACTATGGCTACACCTTC	CASSLDPSRGGATDYGYTF
-	TRBV18	TRBJ1-2	-	17	TGTGCCAGCTCACCACCCTCAGGAATTTCCAATAACTATGGCTACACCTTC	CASSPPSGISNNYGYTF
-	TRBV10-1	TRBJ2-4	TRBD1	13	TGCGCCAGCTCGGGACAGGGGGGAAACATTCAGTACTTC	CASSGQGGNIQYF
once	TRBV24-1	TRBJ2-1	TRBD1	16	TGTGCCACCAGTGACATGAACGACAGGGGAGGCAATGAGCAGTTCTTC	CATSDMNDRGGNEQFF
-	TRBV5-1	TRBJ1-4	TRBD1	15	TGCGCCAGCAGCTTGCAGGGGGCAACTAATGAAAAACTGTTTTTT	CASSLQGATNEKLFF
once	TRBV10-3	TRBJ2-2	TRBD2	16	TGTGCCATCAGTGAGTCGGAGTCTAGCGGCACCGGGGAGCTGTTTTTT	CAISESESSGTGELFF
-	TRBV7-9	TRBJ2-5	TRBD1	15	TGTGCCAGCAGCTTAGGCGGGACAGGCCAAGAGACCCAGTACTTC	CASSLGGTGQETQYF
-	TRBV7-3	TRBJ2-1	-	13	TGTGCCAGCAGCTTCCTCGGCTCGGGTGAGCAGTTCTTC	CASSFLGSGEQFF
-	TRBV18	TRBJ2-1	TRBD2	16	TGTGCCAGCTCACCCCGGACTAGCGGGAGTGTAAATGAGCAGTTCTTC	CASSPRTSGSVNEQFF
-	TRBV5-5	TRBJ2-1	-	17	TGTGCCAGCAGCTTTCTGAGTAGCGAAATCTCCTACAATGAGCAGTTCTTC	CASSFLSSEISYNEQFF
-	TRBV30	TRBJ1-5	TRBD1	16	TGTGCCTGGAGTGTAAGGCGGACAGGGGGCTACCAGCCCCAGCATTTT	CAWSVRRTGGYQPQHF
once	TRBV24-1	TRBJ1-4	-	13	TGTGCCACCAGTGATTCCTCACCAGGAAAACTGTTTTTT	CATSDSSPGKLFF
few	TRBV6-6	TRBJ1-1	TRBD1	14	TGTGCCAGCAGTAACCGACAGGGAACCACTGAAGCTTTCTTT	CASSNRQGTTEAFF
-	TRBV5-6	TRBJ2-4	TRBD2	15	TGTGCCAGCAGCAAACTAGCGGGGGATAAAAACATTCAGTACTTC	CASSKLAGDKNIQYF
few	TRBV7-2	TRBJ2-2	-	15	TGTGCCAGCAGCCTCCGCGGGGCCAACACCGGGGAGCTGTTTTTT	CASSLRGANTGELFF
-	TRBV11-2	TRBJ1-2	TRBD1	16	TGTGCCAGCAGCCCCCCGTCCATTACAGGGGGTGCTGGCTACACCTTC	CASSPPSITGGAGYTF
-	TRBV4-2	TRBJ2-2	TRBD2	19	TGTGCCAGCAGCCAAGTCCTGGGCGGGAGGGCCCTCGGCACCGGGGAGCTGTTTTTT	CASSQVLGGRALGTGELFF
-	TRBV14	TRBJ2-2	TRBD1	16	TGTGCCAGCAGCCACCATTCGGGACAGTTGGTCGGGGAGCTGTTTTTT	CASSHHSGQLVGELFF
-	TRBV6-1	TRBJ1-3	-	14	TGTGCCAGCAGTGAACAGAACTCTGGAAACACCATATATTTT	CASSEQNSGNTIYF
few	TRBV14	TRBJ1-1	TRBD1	14	TGTGCCAGCAGCCAAGTCAGGGGGATGACTGAAGCTTTCTTT	CASSQVRGMTEAFF
-	TRBV5-4	TRBJ2-2	TRBD2	17	TGTGCCAGCAGCCGGGGACTAGCGGGAGAGAGCGGCGGGGAGCTGTTTTTT	CASSRGLAGESGGELFF
once	TRBV28	TRBJ2-7	TRBD1	17	TGTGCCAGCACTCCCCCCCTCCGGGACAGGGTACTTTACGAGCAGTACTTC	CASTPPLRDRVLYEQYF